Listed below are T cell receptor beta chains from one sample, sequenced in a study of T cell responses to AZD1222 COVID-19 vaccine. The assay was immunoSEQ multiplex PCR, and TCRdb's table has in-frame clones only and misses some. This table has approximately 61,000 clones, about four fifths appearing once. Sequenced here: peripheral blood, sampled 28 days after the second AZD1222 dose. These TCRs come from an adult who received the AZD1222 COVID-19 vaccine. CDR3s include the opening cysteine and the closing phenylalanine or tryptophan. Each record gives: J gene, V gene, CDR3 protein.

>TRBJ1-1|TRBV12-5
CASGPQTGWGTEAFF
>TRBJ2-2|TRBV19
CASTRAPPSGTRVGELFF
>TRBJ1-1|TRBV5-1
CASSLGGGRASTEAFF
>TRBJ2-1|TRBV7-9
CASSLGLSGRLNDYNEQFF
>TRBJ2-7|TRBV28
CASSANYEQYF
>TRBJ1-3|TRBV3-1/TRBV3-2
CASSQAGLRGTGNTIYF
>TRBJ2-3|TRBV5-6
CASSFGQGADTQYF
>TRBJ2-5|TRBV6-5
CASSYSSGSGAQYF
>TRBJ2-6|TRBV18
CASSPTQAAVGANVLTF
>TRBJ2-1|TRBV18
CASSPVGTGSPHEQFF
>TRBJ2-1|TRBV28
CASSLPRETDNEQFF
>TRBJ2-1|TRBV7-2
CASSSGTSYYNEQFF
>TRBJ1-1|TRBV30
CAWGKTGDTEAFF
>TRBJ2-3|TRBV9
CASSVEAGGNTDTQYF
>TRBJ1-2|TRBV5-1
CASKGTGGFYGYTF